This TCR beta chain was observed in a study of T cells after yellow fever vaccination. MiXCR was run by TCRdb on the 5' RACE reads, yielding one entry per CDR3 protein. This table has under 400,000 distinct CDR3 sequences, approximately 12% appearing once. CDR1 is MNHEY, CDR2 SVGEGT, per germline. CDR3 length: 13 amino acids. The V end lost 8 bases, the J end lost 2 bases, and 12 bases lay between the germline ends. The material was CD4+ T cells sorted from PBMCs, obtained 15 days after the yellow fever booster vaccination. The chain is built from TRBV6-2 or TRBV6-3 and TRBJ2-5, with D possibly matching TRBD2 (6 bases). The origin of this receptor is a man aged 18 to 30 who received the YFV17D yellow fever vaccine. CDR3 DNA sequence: TGTGCCAGCGAAGGGACTTCTCAAGAGACCCAGTACTTC. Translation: CASEGTSQETQYF.